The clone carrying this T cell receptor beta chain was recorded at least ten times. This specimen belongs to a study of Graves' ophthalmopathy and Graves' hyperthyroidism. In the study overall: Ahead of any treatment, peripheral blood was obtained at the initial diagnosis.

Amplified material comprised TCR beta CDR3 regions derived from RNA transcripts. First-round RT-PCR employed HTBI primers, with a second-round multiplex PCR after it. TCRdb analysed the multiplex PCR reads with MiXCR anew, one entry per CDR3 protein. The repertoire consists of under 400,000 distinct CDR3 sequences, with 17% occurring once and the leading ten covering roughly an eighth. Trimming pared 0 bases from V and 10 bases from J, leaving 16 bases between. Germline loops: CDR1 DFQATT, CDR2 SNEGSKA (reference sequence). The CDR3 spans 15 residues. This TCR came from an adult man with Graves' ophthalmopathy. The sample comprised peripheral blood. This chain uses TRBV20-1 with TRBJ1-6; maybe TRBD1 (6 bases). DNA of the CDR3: TGCAGTGCTAGAGAAAAACAGGGTTCCGGGTCACCCCTCCACTTT. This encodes CSAREKQGSGSPLHF.